The 23 T cell receptor beta chains in this list originate from one sample, sequenced in a study of CD8 T cells in Susac syndrome (dated by TCRdb to about 2019). The library relied on the immunoSEQ multiplex PCR assay. RNA was extracted using the RNeasy kit, and about 0.45 to 1 microgram was reverse transcribed with random hexamers. The public sequencing data were trimmed at Q25 with fastp and processed into clonotypes with MiXCR by TCRdb, which kept only in-frame beta chains. CDR3 protein duplicates are merged, each entry listing the most common genes and DNA. The sample table shows almost 450,000 distinct CDR3 sequences, and approximately 85% are seen once. Approximately 0.12% of the sample rests with the top ten. The sample was CD8+ T cells from PBMCs. The receptors here all came from a human donor with multiple sclerosis.

The V call is TRBV4-1, the J call TRBJ2-7; D is uncertain. The CDR3 covers 14 residues. Trimming cost V 1 base and J 2 bases, with 9 bases left between them. Per the germline V gene, CDR1 is MGHRA and CDR2 is YSYEKL. The CDR3 sequence: CASSQGELAYEQYF. CDR3 DNA sequence: TGCGCCAGCAGCCAAGGCGAACTGGCCTACGAGCAGTACTTC.

The chain uses TRBV28 and TRBJ1-1, with 9 nucleotides matching TRBD1. Germline V gene lookup returns CDR1 MDHEN and CDR2 SYDVKM. J was trimmed by 4 bases and V by 6 bases; bases with no gene match: 9. The CDR3 consists of 15 residues. CDR3 in amino acids: CASRQNRGLGTEAFF. In DNA form, the CDR3 reads TGTGCCAGCAGGCAAAACAGGGGGCTCGGCACTGAAGCTTTCTTT. Full variable domain (missing parts from reference TRBV28 and TRBJ1-1): DVKVTQSSRYLVKRTGEKVFLECVQDMDHENMFWYRQDPGLGLRLIYFSYDVKMKEKGDIPEGYSVSREKKERFSLILESASTNQTSMYLCASRQNRGLGTEAFFGQGTRLTVV.

This clonotype was picked up a small number of times. CDR3 bases: TGTGCCAGCAGCCAAGCGGGAGGTAACAATGAGCAGTTCTTC. Its protein product is CASSQAGGNNEQFF. The chain has TRBV4-2 and TRBJ2-1; 7 bases match TRBD2. The CDR3 totals 14 residues. The ends lost 1 base at V and 5 bases at J; junction bases unmatched: 2. CDR1 and CDR2 (germline): LGHNA, YNFKEQ.

The chain uses TRBV5-1 and TRBJ2-7, with D possibly being TRBD1 or TRBD2 (5 bases each). The germline V gene encodes CDR1 SGHRS and CDR2 YFSETQ. The CDR3 extends over 13 amino acids. The V and J ends lost 5 bases and 2 bases respectively, with 11 bases between them. The CDR3 nucleotides read TGCGCCAGCAGGGCACCGGGACCCTACGAGCAGTACTTC. It is translated as CASRAPGPYEQYF.

The chain uses TRBV7-9 and TRBJ1-1; no clear D gene. Trimming removed 5 bases at V and 0 bases at J, with 13 bases between. There are 15 residues in the CDR3. Per germline, CDR1 SEHNR and CDR2 FQNEAQ (reference sequence). The CDR3: CASSPTPQMNTEAFF. The CDR3 DNA reads as TGTGCCAGCAGCCCGACCCCCCAGATGAACACTGAAGCTTTCTTT.

This chain uses TRBV18 with TRBJ1-2; D is perhaps TRBD1 (5 bases). V was clipped by 2 bases and J by 3 bases, with 10 bases between them. CDR1 is KGHSH, CDR2 LQKENI, per germline. CDR3 length equals 14 residues. CDR3 nucleotides: TGTGCCAGCTCACCAGGGACCGCACACTATGGCTACACCTTC. Its protein product is CASSPGTAHYGYTF.

The chain combines TRBV5-5 with TRBJ1-4, with D unclear. Germline lookup yields CDR1 SGHKS and CDR2 YYEKEE (reference sequence). The CDR3 totals 16 residues. V lost 4 bases and J lost 2, with 15 bases in between. CDR3 sequence: CASSVPPTDTNEKLFF. The CDR3 bases are TGTGCCAGCAGCGTCCCCCCGACGGATACTAATGAAAAACTGTTTTTT. Combining the CDR3 with reference TRBV5-5 and TRBJ1-4 gives the whole variable domain DAGVTQSPTHLIKTRGQQVTLRCSPISGHKSVSWYQQVLGQGPQFIFQYYEKEERGRGNFPDRFSARQFPNYSSELNVNALLLGDSALYLCASSVPPTDTNEKLFFGSGTQLSVL.

The V and J genes are TRBV9 and TRBJ2-7; TRBD2 agrees at 8 bases. This CDR3 spans 15 amino acids. Germline CDR1 and CDR2: SGDLS and YYNGEE. Trimming at V came to 0 bases and at J to 4 bases, leaving 6 bases not matched to a gene. Here the CDR3 reads CASSVGAGEVYEQYF. In nucleotides, the CDR3 is TGTGCCAGCAGCGTAGGAGCGGGAGAGGTTTACGAGCAGTACTTC.

This chain connects TRBV5-4 to TRBJ2-3, with 12 nucleotides matching TRBD2. CDR3 length: 17 amino acids. The V segment lost 4 bases and the J segment 0 bases; nucleotides outside the gene matches: 6. Germline assignment: CDR1 SGHNT and CDR2 YYREEE (reference sequence). The CDR3 coding sequence is TGTGCCAGCAGCCCGTGGGGACTAGCGGGCAGCACAGATACGCAGTATTTT. It yields the protein CASSPWGLAGSTDTQYF.

In its sample, this clonotype was seen once. The chain joins TRBV4-1 to TRBJ2-7, with TRBD2 matching 9 bases. The germline V gene encodes CDR1 MGHRA and CDR2 YSYEKL. The CDR3 loop spans 15 amino acids. V lost 3 bases and J lost 2; bases outside the gene matches: 5. The CDR3 DNA sequence: TGCGCCAGCAGCCAGCGAGCGGGAGGCACCTACGAGCAGTACTTC. It translates to CASSQRAGGTYEQYF.

The rearrangement joins TRBV28 to TRBJ2-1; 9 nucleotides line up with TRBD2. This CDR3 has 14 amino acids. Looked up from germline, CDR1 is MDHEN and CDR2 is SYDVKM. V lost 3 bases and J lost 8; bases outside the gene matches: 5. CDR3 nucleotide sequence: TGTGCCAGCAGTTTGTTAGCGGGGGTCGATGAGCAGTTCTTC. This sequence encodes CASSLLAGVDEQFF.

The chain links TRBV7-9 to TRBJ1-2; 9 positions agree with TRBD1. V shed 1 base and J 4 bases; nucleotides not matched to a gene: 7. Germline lookup yields CDR1 SEHNR and CDR2 FQNEAQ (reference sequence). The CDR3 length is 16 residues. The CDR3 sequence is CASSLGQGVPPYGYTF. For the CDR3, the DNA is TGTGCCAGCAGCTTAGGACAGGGGGTCCCCCCCTATGGCTACACCTTC.

The chain uses TRBV24-1 and TRBJ2-3; D uncertain. The CDR3 has 11 amino acids. V was cut by 9 bases and J by 6 bases, with 9 bases left in between. Germline CDR1 is KGHDR and CDR2 is SFDVKD. The CDR3, as DNA: TGTGCCACCGGTTATGCGGATACGCAGTATTTT. Its translation is CATGYADTQYF.

V is TRBV29-1 and J is TRBJ2-2, with 13 bases aligning to TRBD2. Germline V gene sequence: CDR1 SQVTM, CDR2 ANQGSEA. The CDR3 totals 14 residues. Trimming removed 3 bases from V and 8 bases from J; junction bases left unmatched: 3. CDR3 coding DNA: TGCAGCGTTGACGGACTAGCGGGAGCTGGGGAGCTGTTTTTT. Translated: CSVDGLAGAGELFF.

V and J are TRBV7-3 and TRBJ2-2; TRBD1 matches 10 bases. The V gene end was trimmed by 2 bases and the J gene end by 5 bases; junction bases not matched to a gene: 2. CDR1 SGHTA and CDR2 FQGTGA come from the germline V gene. The CDR3 is 15 amino acids. The CDR3 loop is CASSLWGQGTGELFF. The CDR3 DNA follows: TGTGCCAGCAGCTTATGGGGACAGGGGACCGGGGAGCTGTTTTTT.

This chain connects TRBV4-1 to TRBJ2-3; 12 bases map to TRBD2. V was pared by 1 base and J by 0 bases, with 5 bases of the junction left unmatched. This CDR3 is 18 amino acids long. Germline values: CDR1 MGHRA, CDR2 YSYEKL. The CDR3 DNA follows: TGCGCCAGCAGCCAAGGGACTAGCGGGGTCGGGAGCACAGATACGCAGTATTTT. Translation: CASSQGTSGVGSTDTQYF.

J is TRBJ2-1 and V is TRBV13; the D is unclear. Between the trimmed V and J ends, which lost 8 bases and 8 bases, there was a span of 10 bases. This CDR3 is 11 amino acids long. Per germline, CDR1 PRHDT and CDR2 FYEKMQ (reference sequence). The CDR3 nucleotides read TGTGCCAGCGGAGCCTTCCATGAGCAGTTCTTC. Protein product: CASGAFHEQFF.

The rearrangement joins TRBV4-1 to TRBJ2-5; perhaps D is TRBD1 or TRBD2 (6 bases each). The V gene's germline CDR1 is MGHRA and CDR2 YSYEKL. The ends were cut back, 2 bases at V and 3 bases at J, with 13 bases in the middle. The CDR3 extends over 15 amino acids. The CDR3 sequence: CASSQLGGNEETQYF. CDR3 DNA: TGCGCCAGCAGCCAACTAGGGGGGAACGAAGAGACCCAGTACTTC.

The chain couples TRBV2 to TRBJ2-5; 15 positions agree with TRBD2. Germline CDR1 is SNHLY and CDR2 is FYNNEI. The CDR3 contains 16 residues. V was clipped by 9 bases and J by 4 bases; unmatched bases: 9. The CDR3 spells CASNLGLAGGGETQYF. The CDR3 region has the DNA TGTGCCAGTAACCTGGGACTAGCGGGAGGCGGAGAGACCCAGTACTTC.

V usage is TRBV10-2 and J usage is TRBJ2-2; 8 nucleotides line up with TRBD2. V lost 6 bases, J lost 4 bases, and 7 bases stayed unmatched. Germline CDR1 reads WSHSY; CDR2 reads SAAADI. CDR3 length: 15 amino acids. The CDR3 bases are TGCGCCAGCAGGGTCCGGGAGGGCCCCACCGGGGAGCTGTTTTTT. Protein: CASRVREGPTGELFF.

This chain joins TRBV4-1 and TRBJ2-7; D uncertain. The CDR3 runs 13 residues. Looked up from germline, CDR1 is MGHRA and CDR2 is YSYEKL. The V and J ends lost 2 bases and 4 bases respectively, with 9 bases between them. CDR3 DNA sequence: TGCGCCAGCAGCCAACACGACCGATACGAGCAGTACTTC. Protein sequence: CASSQHDRYEQYF.

The rearrangement links TRBV27 to TRBJ2-1; 8 bases are a match to TRBD1. The CDR3 totals 19 residues. V shed 5 bases and J 2 bases; nucleotides not matched to a gene: 17. Germline CDR1 reads MNHEY; CDR2 reads SMNVEV (reference sequence). DNA of the CDR3: TGTGCCAGCAGTCCTCCGGGACAGGATCCTCCACGAACCTACAATGAGCAGTTCTTC. This sequence encodes CASSPPGQDPPRTYNEQFF.

CDR3: CASQGMTYEQYF. The CDR3 DNA reads as TGTGCCAGCCAGGGGATGACCTACGAGCAGTACTTC. This chain joins TRBV28 and TRBJ2-7, with a possible D match to TRBD1 (6 bases). Trimming took 8 bases from V and 2 from J, leaving 10 bases between them. Germline V gene sequence: CDR1 MDHEN, CDR2 SYDVKM. The CDR3 extends over 12 amino acids.